The entry below describes one T cell receptor beta chain. Its cognate antigen is unknown. In the PCR, 60 Vbeta and 13 Jbeta primers were used. Using immunoSEQ multiplex PCR, the repertoire was profiled, and TCRdb retains in-frame clones only, with some absent. The table includes 65,000 to 90,000 clones, 65% to 80% detected once. These data belong to a study of cytomegalovirus exposure and HLA in healthy donors. Overall study results and limits: V- and J-gene trimming in TCR beta was tied to a missense DCLRE1C variant by an analysis performed later. Among TCR beta chains of equal frequency, HLA-associated ones were more clonally expanded in a later analysis. Many donors carried some public TCRs, although rarity characterized most TCR sequences. There were several of the most significant clusters that appeared linked to common viral pathogens in a later analysis.

Germline V gives CDR1 SGHAT, CDR2 FQNNGV. The CDR3 spans 15 residues. The V and J ends lost 7 bases and 5 bases, in that order; junction bases with no gene match: 10. Sequenced input: PBMCs. The V gene is TRBV11-2, the J gene TRBJ2-1, with 8 positions matching TRBD1. The clonotype comes from a man aged 65 to 85 in good health and CMV-seronegative. The CDR3: CASITPGTGNNEQFF. The CDR3 DNA is TGTGCCAGCATTACTCCCGGGACAGGTAACAATGAGCAGTTCTTC.